The entry below describes one TCR beta chain. This receptor's antigen is unknown. No much larger clonotype is one base removed from it; base qualities were not supplied. This entry is derived from a study of T-cell reconstitution after alpha-beta-depleted transplantation in children (dated by TCRdb to the mid-2010s). Notes on the research overall: Using TCR repertoire profiling, the study quantitatively followed how T-cell immune reconstitution unfolded in children after TCRalphabeta/CD19-depleted allogeneic hematopoietic cell transplantation.

V and J are trimmed by 4 bases and 0 bases, and the gene matches miss 3 bases of the junction. Based on the germline V gene, the CDR1 and CDR2 sequences are MGHRA and YSYEKL. CDR3 length: 17 amino acids, cysteine to phenylalanine. The only DNA kept is the CDR3, 51 bases in frame from the first base. Libraries were constructed by PCR. Sequencing was performed on an Illumina HiSeq 2500. TCR libraries were prepared with molecular barcoding, using unique molecular identifiers to normalize TCRbeta repertoire quantification. TCRdb trimmed public reads at Q25 via fastp, called clones via MiXCR and kept in-frame beta chains. Every distinct CDR3 protein forms one entry, paired with its most common genes and DNA. This sample gives about 540,000 distinct CDR3 sequences in total; about 17% of them show up just once. In total, the top ten clones hold 3% to 3.5% of the sample.

The rearrangement combines TRBV4-1 with TRBJ2-3; 14 of the junction bases match TRBD2. The starting material was PBMCs from the stem cell graft donor, obtained from the stem cell graft. This sequence was found in a human donor who donated a stem cell graft to a child with acute lymphoblastic leukemia. The CDR3 reads as follows: CASSRRTSGRSTDTQYF. In nucleotides, the sequence is TGCGCCAGCAGCCGTCGGACTAGCGGGAGGAGCACAGATACGCAGTATTTT.